The 14 T cell receptor beta chains given below trace back to one sample, sequenced in a study of blood T cells in healthy people across ages. A second PCR of 7 to 11 cycles used a sample-barcoded 5' primer and a J-beta primer mix. In TCRdb, the 5' RACE reads were re-called with MiXCR into one record per CDR3 protein. Seen here are approximately 700,000 distinct CDR3 sequences, around 32% observed once, and the top ten hold 15% to 19%. Input material: blood. The receptor source for this set is a woman of 80 years or more in good health.

The table lists this clonotype with many counts. The V and J genes are TRBV7-2 and TRBJ2-2; perhaps D is TRBD1 or TRBD2 (5 bases each). V shed 4 bases and J shed 4 bases, with 16 bases lying between them. The germline V gene has CDR1 SGHTA and CDR2 FQGNSA. The CDR3 contains 16 residues. The CDR3 protein is CASSSQSGPFTGELFF. CDR3 in DNA: TGTGCCAGCAGCTCCCAATCGGGACCCTTCACCGGGGAGCTGTTTTTT.

V usage is TRBV2 and J usage is TRBJ1-4, with TRBD1 matching 8 bases. Looked up from germline, CDR1 is SNHLY and CDR2 is FYNNEI. CDR3 length equals 16 residues. The ends lost 7 bases at V and 0 bases at J; junction bases unmatched: 7. CDR3 DNA: TGTGCCAGCAATAGGGACAGGCTTGCAACTAATGAAAAACTGTTTTTT. Protein sequence: CASNRDRLATNEKLFF.

This clonotype was counted ten times or more. The chain links TRBV7-2 to TRBJ1-2, with 8 nucleotides matching TRBD1. J lost 8 bases, V lost 1 base, and 9 bases had no gene match. Germline V gene lookup returns CDR1 SGHTA and CDR2 FQGNSA. The CDR3 totals 15 residues. Here the CDR3 reads CASSLGGRGREGYTF. The DNA of the CDR3 is TGTGCCAGCAGCTTAGGAGGCAGGGGGCGTGAAGGCTACACCTTC.

Remarks on this clonotype: Possible read error: a much larger clone is one base away. This chain links TRBV4-1 with TRBJ2-7, with 15 bases matching TRBD2. In germline, CDR1 is MGHRA, CDR2 YSYEKL. Unmatched junction bases numbered 10, after V lost 0 bases and J lost 7 bases. The CDR3 length is 18 residues. The CDR3 nucleotides read TGCGCCAGCAGCCAAGAAACAATGGGACTAGCGGGGGGTGGGGAGCAGTACTTC. Protein sequence: CASSQETMGLAGGGEQYF.

This clonotype was seen at least ten times. V gene TRBV27 combines with J gene TRBJ2-2, with D perhaps matching TRBD1 or TRBD2 (5 bases each). Per the germline V gene, CDR1 is MNHEY and CDR2 is SMNVEV (reference sequence). The V end lost 3 bases, the J end lost 2 bases, and 13 bases lay between the germline ends. CDR3 length: 16 residues. The CDR3 DNA reads as TGTGCCAGCAGTTTGACCCGGGGCTTCAACACCGGGGAGCTGTTTTTT. Translating it yields CASSLTRGFNTGELFF.

This clonotype was seen once. The V call is TRBV6-2 or TRBV6-3, the J call TRBJ2-5; TRBD1 is a possible D gene (5 bases). Trimming stripped 4 bases from V and 4 bases from J, with 13 bases between. CDR1 and CDR2 (germline): MNHEY, SVGEGT. This CDR3 region has 14 residues. The CDR3 loop is CASSFMGRRETQYF. The CDR3 DNA reads as TGTGCCAGCAGTTTTATGGGGCGACGAGAGACCCAGTACTTC.

The V call is TRBV4-2, the J call TRBJ1-1; D uncertain. This CDR3 region has 16 residues. With 0 bases removed from V and 3 bases from J, the gap between germline ends came to 14 bases. CDR1 is LGHNA and CDR2 is YNFKEQ in the germline V gene. CDR3 in DNA: TGTGCCAGCAGCCAAGATGGGGTCCGGGATCACACTGAAGCTTTCTTT. Its protein is CASSQDGVRDHTEAFF.

This clonotype came up a few times. The chain couples TRBV3-1 to TRBJ1-2; TRBD1 agrees at 8 bases. CDR3 length equals 15 residues. The germline CDR1 and CDR2 sequences are LGHDT and YNNKEL (reference sequence). The J segment lost 4 bases and the V segment lost 4 bases, leaving 8 bases of the junction unmatched. The CDR3 bases are TGTGCCAGCAGCCCCGCCCCGGACAGGGTCTATGGCTACACCTTC. It translates to CASSPAPDRVYGYTF.

The chain employs TRBV28 and TRBJ1-4, with TRBD1 as a possible D gene (5 bases). This CDR3 spans 15 amino acids. Germline assignment: CDR1 MDHEN and CDR2 SYDVKM. V was clipped by 2 bases and J by 5 bases, with 12 bases between them. CDR3 sequence reads: CASSLVGTGNEKLFF. CDR3 nucleotide sequence: TGTGCCAGCAGTTTAGTGGGGACGGGGAATGAAAAACTGTTTTTT.

The rearrangement uses TRBV6-5 and TRBJ2-7; D is unresolved. V was shortened by 2 bases and J by 3 bases, with 14 bases between the two germline ends. Germline lookup yields CDR1 MNHEY and CDR2 SVGAGI. This CDR3 is built from 15 residues. The CDR3 region has the DNA TGTGCCAGCAGTTACCGTCCTGAAACCCACTACGAGCAGTACTTC. Translating it yields CASSYRPETHYEQYF.

This clonotype occurred many times. CDR3 coding DNA: TGTGCCATCGCGGACAGGGCCGACAACTATGGCTACACCTTC. This sequence encodes CAIADRADNYGYTF. The J gene is TRBJ1-2, the V gene TRBV10-3, with 8 nucleotides matching TRBD1. The CDR3 sequence is 14 residues long. Germline CDR1 reads ENHRY; CDR2 reads SYGVKD. V dropped 8 bases and J dropped 2; count of bases not matched to a gene: 7.

The V and J genes are TRBV6-6 and TRBJ1-1; possibly TRBD1 for D (5 bases). Germline V gives CDR1 MNHNY, CDR2 SVGAGI (reference sequence). With 11 bases removed from V and 0 bases from J, the gap between germline ends came to 22 bases. The CDR3 totals 16 residues. The CDR3 loop reads CAGTIGGRALNTEAFF. The CDR3 region has the DNA TGTGCCGGCACCATTGGGGGACGGGCCCTGAACACTGAAGCTTTCTTT.

CDR3 in amino acids: CASSVRQGAHEQYF. For the CDR3, the DNA is TGTGCCAGCAGTGTGAGACAGGGCGCGCATGAGCAGTACTTC. This sequence joins TRBV2 and TRBJ2-5; TRBD1 agrees at 7 bases. CDR1 is SNHLY and CDR2 is FYNNEI in the germline V gene. With V trimmed by 4 bases and J by 11 bases, 13 bases remained unmatched. The CDR3 consists of 14 residues.

This clonotype was seen a handful of times. The chain links TRBV4-2 to TRBJ1-5, with no clear D. CDR1 LGHNA and CDR2 YNFKEQ come from the germline V gene. CDR3 size: 15 residues. V lost 4 bases and J lost 1, with 11 bases in between. The CDR3, as DNA: TGTGCCAGCAGCCTACAGAAAGAGAGCAATCAGCCCCAGCATTTT. This sequence encodes CASSLQKESNQPQHF.